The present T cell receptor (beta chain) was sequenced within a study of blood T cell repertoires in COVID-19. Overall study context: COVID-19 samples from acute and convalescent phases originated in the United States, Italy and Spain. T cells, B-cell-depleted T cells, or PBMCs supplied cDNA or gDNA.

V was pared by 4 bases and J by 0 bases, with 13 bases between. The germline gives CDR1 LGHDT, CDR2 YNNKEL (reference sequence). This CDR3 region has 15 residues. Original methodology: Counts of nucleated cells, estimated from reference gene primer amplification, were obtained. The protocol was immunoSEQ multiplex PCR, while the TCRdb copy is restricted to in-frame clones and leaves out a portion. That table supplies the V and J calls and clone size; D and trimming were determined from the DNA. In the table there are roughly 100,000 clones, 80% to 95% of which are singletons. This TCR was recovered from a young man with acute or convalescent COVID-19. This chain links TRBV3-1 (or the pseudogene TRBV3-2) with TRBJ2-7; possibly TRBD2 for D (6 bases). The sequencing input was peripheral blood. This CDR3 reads CASSPDGGPSYEQYF. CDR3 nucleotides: TGTGCCAGCAGCCCTGACGGGGGTCCCTCCTACGAGCAGTACTTC.